This passage covers 20 T cell receptor beta chains from one sample sequenced in a study of cytomegalovirus exposure and HLA in healthy donors. The PCR made use of 60 Vbeta and 13 Jbeta primers. Measured with immunoSEQ multiplex PCR; TCRdb has only the in-frame clones, and not every one. The sample consists of more than 95,000 clones, roughly 75% of them appearing once. The sample consisted of PBMCs. All receptors derive from a man between 25 and 39 years old in good health and CMV-seropositive.

The rearrangement uses TRBV30 and TRBJ1-1; 8 bases fit TRBD1. The CDR3 is 13 amino acids. Germline CDR1 GTSNPN, CDR2 SVGIG (reference sequence). V shed 5 bases, J shed 0 bases, and the junction held 2 bases outside the gene matches. This CDR3 is CAWDRGMNTEAFF. The CDR3 DNA follows: TGTGCCTGGGACAGGGGCATGAACACTGAAGCTTTCTTT.

The chain couples TRBV5-4 to TRBJ2-2; D call uncertain. The V end was cut by 5 bases, the J end by 7 bases, with 12 bases between. In germline, CDR1 is SGHNT, CDR2 YYREEE (reference sequence). The CDR3 has 13 amino acids. The CDR3 coding sequence is TGTGCCAGCAGTTCGAGCTTTGGCGGGGAGCTGTTTTTT. This translates into CASSSSFGGELFF.

This chain joins TRBV30 and TRBJ2-1, with TRBD2 as a possible D gene (5 bases). The CDR3 is 14 amino acids. V shed 2 bases and J shed 2 bases, with 10 bases lying between them. Germline V gene data show CDR1 as GTSNPN and CDR2 as SVGIG (reference sequence). The CDR3 DNA follows: TGTGCCTGGAGTAGCGGAGAGACCTACAATGAGCAGTTCTTC. This encodes CAWSSGETYNEQFF. The full variable domain, rest sourced from reference TRBV30 and TRBJ2-1, is SQTIHQWPATLVQPVGSPLSLECTVEGTSNPNLYWYRQAAGRGLQLLFYSVGIGQISSEVPQNLSASRPQDRQFILSSKKLLLSDSGFYLCAWSSGETYNEQFFGPGTRLTVL.

The chain links TRBV23-1 to TRBJ2-2; 11 bases agree with TRBD1. TRBV23-1 is an open reading frame, and its role is uncertain. The length of the CDR3 is 16 residues. V gave up 3 bases and J gave up 7 bases; unmatched junction bases: 7. This CDR3 reads CASSHTGTGGGGELFF. CDR3 DNA sequence: TGCGCCAGCAGTCATACCGGGACAGGGGGTGGCGGGGAGCTGTTTTTT.

The genes are TRBV7-2 and TRBJ1-4; the match to TRBD1 covers 11 bases. This CDR3 region has 12 residues. Germline trimming cut 5 bases from V and 13 bases from J; bases unmatched to any gene: 3. Germline V CDR1 and CDR2: SGHTA, FQGNSA. CDR3 bases: TGTGCCAGCAGCCAGGGACAGGGGGTACTGTTTTTT. The encoded protein is CASSQGQGVLFF.

A single count supports this clone. V gene TRBV9 combines with J gene TRBJ2-3, with 9 bases identical to TRBD2. The junction had 8 bases not matched to a gene; V was cut back by 0 bases and J by 3 bases. CDR3 length equals 17 residues. Germline loops: CDR1 SGDLS, CDR2 YYNGEE. The CDR3 DNA sequence: TGTGCCAGCAGCGTAGCTGGGGGGCTAGCGGGGACAGATACGCAGTATTTT. Its translation is CASSVAGGLAGTDTQYF.

The chain employs TRBV2 and TRBJ1-3; 11 bases are a match to TRBD1. V was clipped by 6 bases and J by 2 bases; unmatched bases: 3. The CDR3 covers 15 residues. The V gene's germline CDR1 is SNHLY and CDR2 FYNNEI. The CDR3 sequence is CASRSGQGAGNTIYF. The CDR3 nucleotides are TGTGCCAGCAGATCGGGACAGGGGGCTGGAAACACCATATATTTT.

The table lists this clone with a few counts. The chain has TRBV30 and TRBJ2-7; 7 nucleotides align to TRBD2. Trimming cost V 3 bases and J 5 bases; bases outside gene matches: 7. The CDR3 runs 13 residues. Per the germline V gene, CDR1 is GTSNPN and CDR2 is SVGIG (reference sequence). For the CDR3, the DNA is TGTGCCTGGAGCGCCCAGGGAGGGGACGAGCAGTACTTC. Translating gives CAWSAQGGDEQYF.

This sequence joins TRBV28 and TRBJ1-5; no firm D call. V gave up 1 base and J gave up 11 bases, with 9 bases separating them. CDR1 is MDHEN and CDR2 is SYDVKM in the germline V gene. This CDR3 has 12 amino acids. CDR3 loop: CASSLSGPSQHF. Written as DNA, the CDR3 is TGTGCCAGCAGTTTATCCGGTCCCTCCCAGCATTTT.

V is TRBV6-5 and J is TRBJ1-2; perhaps TRBD1 as D (5 bases). Trimming took 4 bases from V and 4 from J, leaving 7 bases between them. CDR1 is MNHEY, CDR2 SVGAGI, per germline. This CDR3 has 12 residues. CDR3 amino acids: CASSFTGYGYTF. In DNA, the CDR3 is TGTGCCAGCAGTTTCACAGGCTATGGCTACACCTTC.

The chain combines TRBV7-9 with TRBJ2-7; a weak D match, TRBD2 (5 bases). From germline, CDR1 is SEHNR and CDR2 FQNEAQ (reference sequence). The CDR3 runs 11 residues. V was clipped by 8 bases and J by 3 bases, with 8 bases between them. Here the CDR3 DNA reads TGTGCCAGCGAGGGCAACTACGAGCAGTACTTC. It yields the protein CASEGNYEQYF.

The chain couples TRBV7-2 to TRBJ2-1; tentatively, D is TRBD2 (5 bases). The CDR3 runs 12 residues. Trimming took off 5 bases at V and 10 bases at J, with 12 bases between the two ends. Germline values: CDR1 SGHTA, CDR2 FQGNSA. The CDR3 DNA sequence: TGTGCCAGCAGCCTAAGGCCTAGCGAGCAGTTCTTC. Protein: CASSLRPSEQFF. The full variable domain, in which reference TRBV7-2 and TRBJ2-1 provide the parts outside the CDR3, is GAGVSQSPSNKVTEKGKDVELRCDPISGHTALYWYRQSLGQGLEFLIYFQGNSAPDKSGLPSDRFSAERTGGSVSTLTIQRTQQEDSAVYLCASSLRPSEQFFGPGTRLTVL.

The chain recombines TRBV5-4 with TRBJ2-7, with 10 bases fitting TRBD2. Germline V CDR1 and CDR2: SGHNT, YYREEE (reference sequence). V lost 2 bases to trimming and J lost 0 bases; unmatched junction nucleotides: 2. The CDR3 has 15 amino acids. The CDR3 spells CASSFGLAASYEQYF. Written as DNA, the CDR3 is TGTGCCAGCAGCTTCGGACTAGCGGCCTCCTACGAGCAGTACTTC. Variable domain in full (rest from reference TRBV5-4 and TRBJ2-7): ETGVTQSPTHLIKTRGQQVTLRCSSQSGHNTVSWYQQALGQGPQFIFQYYREEENGRGNFPPRFSGLQFPNYSSELNVNALELDDSALYLCASSFGLAASYEQYFGPGTRLTVT.

This sequence joins TRBV27 and TRBJ2-7; D is possibly TRBD2 (5 bases). This CDR3 is built from 14 residues. Per germline, CDR1 MNHEY and CDR2 SMNVEV (reference sequence). V lost 0 bases, J lost 6 bases, and 12 bases lay in between. CDR3 protein: CASSLSEGRFEQYF. CDR3 DNA: TGTGCCAGCAGTTTATCAGAGGGCCGCTTCGAGCAGTACTTC.

The V gene is TRBV10-1, the J gene TRBJ2-3, with 12 bases that match TRBD1. Germline V gives CDR1 WNHNN, CDR2 SYGVQD (reference sequence). This CDR3 spans 16 amino acids. Germline trimming cut 6 bases from V and 5 bases from J; bases unmatched to any gene: 9. CDR3 sequence reads: CASSGPGQGARDTQYF. The CDR3, as DNA: TGCGCCAGCAGCGGACCGGGACAGGGGGCGAGAGATACGCAGTATTTT.

V and J are TRBV2 and TRBJ1-1, with D uncertain. The germline V gene encodes CDR1 SNHLY and CDR2 FYNNEI. This CDR3 contains 15 residues. V lost 8 bases and J 4 bases, leaving 20 bases between the germline ends. CDR3 sequence reads: CASPLYNGVGTEAFF. CDR3 bases: TGTGCCAGCCCCCTATATAACGGGGTAGGCACTGAAGCTTTCTTT.

The chain couples TRBV5-6 to TRBJ1-3; 7 bases map to TRBD1. V shed 5 bases and J 2 bases; nucleotides not matched to a gene: 4. This CDR3 region has 14 residues. Germline V CDR1 and CDR2: SGHDT, YYEEEE. CDR3 in DNA: TGTGCCAGCAGTTCCACAGGGGCTGGAAACACCATATATTTT. As protein: CASSSTGAGNTIYF.

The chain joins TRBV27 to TRBJ2-2; weak D call: TRBD1 (6 bases). Germline assignment: CDR1 MNHEY and CDR2 SMNVEV (reference sequence). V was trimmed by 6 bases and J by 10 bases, leaving 15 bases between them. CDR3 length equals 13 residues. The CDR3 spells CASRQGSSEELFF. CDR3 nucleotide sequence: TGTGCCAGCAGACAGGGTAGCTCCGAGGAGCTGTTTTTT.

This sequence joins TRBV4-2 and TRBJ2-7; maybe TRBD2 (6 bases). The length of the CDR3 is 15 residues. Germline assignment: CDR1 LGHNA and CDR2 YNFKEQ. V was shortened by 5 bases and J by 3 bases, with 17 bases between the two germline ends. CDR3 DNA: TGTGCCAGCAGCAGTACGGGAGACTATCTCTACGAGCAGTACTTC. Translation: CASSSTGDYLYEQYF.

The CDR3 sequence: CASSLEVGTGAYEQYF. CDR3 DNA sequence: TGTGCCAGCAGCTTAGAGGTTGGGACAGGGGCCTACGAGCAGTACTTC. This chain links TRBV7-2 with TRBJ2-7; 10 nucleotides line up with TRBD1. Germline V lookup: CDR1 SGHTA, CDR2 FQGNSA. This CDR3 is 16 amino acids long. The V segment lost 1 base and the J segment 2 bases; nucleotides outside the gene matches: 5.